The clone carrying this T cell receptor beta chain was found a few times. The sample belongs to a study of blood T cells in healthy people across ages. The CDR3 consists of 13 residues. In germline, CDR1 is MNHEY, CDR2 SMNVEV (reference sequence). Sample-barcoded 5' priming and a J-beta primer mix drove a second PCR of 7 to 11 cycles. MiXCR, run by TCRdb on the 5' RACE reads, gives a single entry per CDR3 protein. The table shows around 700,000 distinct CDR3 sequences, with 25% occurring only once. This sample was shared with a second study, whose subject was T cells of mothers and their children. This second study says: A primer called M1S, used in the second PCR, added sample barcodes and 2-4 random nucleotides.

J is TRBJ2-5 and V is TRBV27; a possible D gene is TRBD1 (5 bases). The end of the DNA is better explained by TRBJ2-7, so the J call may be wrong. The TCR sequence derives from a boy younger than 18 in good health. Sequencing was done on a sample of blood. CDR3 coding DNA: TGTGCCAGCAGTCCAGGGCGATTCTACGAGCAGTACTTC. Residues: CASSPGRFYEQYF.